This T cell receptor beta chain was identified during a study of naive and memory T cell subsets. A few counts support this clonotype. The antigen is not known. General study points: The RNA method is potentially sensitive to activation and differentiation changes.

A UMI-containing oligonucleotide was joined by 3' ligation to the TCR cDNA template. Four PCR rounds used nested alpha and beta constant region primers plus the SP2 primer. Reverse transcription of blood and skin TCR RNA was primed at alpha and beta constant regions. TCRdb analysed the 5' RACE reads with MiXCR anew, one entry per CDR3 protein. In the table there are 25,000 to 35,000 distinct CDR3 sequences, approximately 15% of which are singletons. The CDR3 runs 11 residues. V was shortened by 6 bases and J by 11 bases, with 16 bases between the two germline ends. The germline V gene encodes CDR1 SQVTM and CDR2 ANQGSEA.

This chain joins TRBV29-1 and TRBJ1-1; D possibly corresponds to TRBD1 (5 bases). The sequence was collected from a female donor in good health. The DNA for the CDR3 is TGCAGCGTCGACACCCGGGAGGGGGCTTTCTTT. Translating gives CSVDTREGAFF.